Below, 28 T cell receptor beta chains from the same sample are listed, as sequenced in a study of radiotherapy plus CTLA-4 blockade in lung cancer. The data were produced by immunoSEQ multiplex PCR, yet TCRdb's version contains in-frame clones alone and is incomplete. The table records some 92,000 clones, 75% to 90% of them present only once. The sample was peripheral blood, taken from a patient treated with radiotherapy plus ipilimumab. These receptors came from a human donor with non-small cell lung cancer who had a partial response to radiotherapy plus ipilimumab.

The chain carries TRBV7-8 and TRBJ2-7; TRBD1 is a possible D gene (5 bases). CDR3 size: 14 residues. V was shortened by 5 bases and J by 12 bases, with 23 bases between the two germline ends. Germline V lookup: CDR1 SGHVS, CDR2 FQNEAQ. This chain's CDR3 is CASSAQDQLSKRYF. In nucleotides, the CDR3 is TGTGCCAGCAGCGCACAGGATCAATTGTCAAAGAGGTACTTC.

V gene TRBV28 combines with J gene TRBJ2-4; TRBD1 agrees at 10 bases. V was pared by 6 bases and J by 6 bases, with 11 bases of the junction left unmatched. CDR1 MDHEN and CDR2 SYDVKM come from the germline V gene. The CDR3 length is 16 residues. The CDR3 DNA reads TGTGCCAGCAGCCCCCCCGGACAGGGGGGGGGAAACATTCAGTACTTC. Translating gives CASSPPGQGGGNIQYF.

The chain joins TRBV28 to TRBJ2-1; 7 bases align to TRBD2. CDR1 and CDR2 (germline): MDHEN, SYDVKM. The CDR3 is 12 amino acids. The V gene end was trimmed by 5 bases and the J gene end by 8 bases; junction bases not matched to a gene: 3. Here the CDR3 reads CASSGRAHEQFF. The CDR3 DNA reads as TGTGCCAGCAGTGGGAGGGCTCATGAGCAGTTCTTC.

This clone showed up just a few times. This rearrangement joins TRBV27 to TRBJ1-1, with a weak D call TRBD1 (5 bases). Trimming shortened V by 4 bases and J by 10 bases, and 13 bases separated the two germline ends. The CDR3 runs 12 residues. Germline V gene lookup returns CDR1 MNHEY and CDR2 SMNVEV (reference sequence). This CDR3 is CASSSGGPRAFF. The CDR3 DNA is TGTGCCAGCAGTTCCGGGGGACCTCGAGCTTTCTTT.

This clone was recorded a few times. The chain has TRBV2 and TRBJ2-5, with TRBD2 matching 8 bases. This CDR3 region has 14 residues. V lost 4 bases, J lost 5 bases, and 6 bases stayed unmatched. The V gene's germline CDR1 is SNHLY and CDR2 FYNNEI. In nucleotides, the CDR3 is TGTGCCAGCAGTGTGCGGGGGGCTGGCGAGACCCAGTACTTC. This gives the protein CASSVRGAGETQYF.

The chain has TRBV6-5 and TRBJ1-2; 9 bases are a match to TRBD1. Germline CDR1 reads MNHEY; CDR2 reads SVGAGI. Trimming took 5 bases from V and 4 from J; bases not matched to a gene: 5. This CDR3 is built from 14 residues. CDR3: CASSTGQGTYGYTF. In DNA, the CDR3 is TGTGCCAGCAGTACAGGACAGGGGACCTATGGCTACACCTTC.

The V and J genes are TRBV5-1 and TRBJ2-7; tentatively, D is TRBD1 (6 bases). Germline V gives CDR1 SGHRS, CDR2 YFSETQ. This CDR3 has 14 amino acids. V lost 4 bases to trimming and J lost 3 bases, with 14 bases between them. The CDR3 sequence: CASSASGAVYEQYF. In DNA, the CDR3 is TGCGCCAGCAGCGCATCAGGGGCGGTCTACGAGCAGTACTTC.

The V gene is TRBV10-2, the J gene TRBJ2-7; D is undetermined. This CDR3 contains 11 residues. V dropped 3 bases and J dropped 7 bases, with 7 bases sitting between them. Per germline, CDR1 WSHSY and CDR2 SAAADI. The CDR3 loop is CASSDWLEQYF. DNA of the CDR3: TGCGCCAGCAGTGACTGGCTGGAGCAGTACTTC.

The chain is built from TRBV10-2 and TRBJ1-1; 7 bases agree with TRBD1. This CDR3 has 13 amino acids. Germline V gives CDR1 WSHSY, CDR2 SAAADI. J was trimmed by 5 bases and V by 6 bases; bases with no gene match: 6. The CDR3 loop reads CASRVPQGTEAFF. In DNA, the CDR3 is TGCGCCAGCAGGGTACCACAGGGGACTGAAGCTTTCTTT.

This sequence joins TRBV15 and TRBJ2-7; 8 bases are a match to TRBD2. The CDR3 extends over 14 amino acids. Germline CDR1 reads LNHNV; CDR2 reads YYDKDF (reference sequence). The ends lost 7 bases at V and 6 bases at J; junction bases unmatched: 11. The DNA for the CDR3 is TGTGCCACCAAACAAGGACTAGCTGAGAGCGAGCAGTACTTC. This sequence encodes CATKQGLAESEQYF.

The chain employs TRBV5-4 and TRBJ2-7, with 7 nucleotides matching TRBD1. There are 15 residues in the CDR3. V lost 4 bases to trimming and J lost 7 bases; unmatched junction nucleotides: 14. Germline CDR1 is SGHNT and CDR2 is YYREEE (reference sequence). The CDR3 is CASSPGNRGPGEQYF. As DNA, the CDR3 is TGTGCCAGCAGCCCAGGGAATAGGGGGCCAGGGGAGCAGTACTTC. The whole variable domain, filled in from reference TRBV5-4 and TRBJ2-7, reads ETGVTQSPTHLIKTRGQQVTLRCSSQSGHNTVSWYQQALGQGPQFIFQYYREEENGRGNFPPRFSGLQFPNYSSELNVNALELDDSALYLCASSPGNRGPGEQYFGPGTRLTVT.

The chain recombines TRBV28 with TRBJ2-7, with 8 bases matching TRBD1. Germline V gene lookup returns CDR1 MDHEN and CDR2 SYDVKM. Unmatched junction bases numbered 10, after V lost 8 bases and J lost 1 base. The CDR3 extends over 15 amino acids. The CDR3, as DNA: TGTGCCAGCCTTGGACAGGGTAGAACATCCTACGAGCAGTACTTC. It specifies CASLGQGRTSYEQYF.

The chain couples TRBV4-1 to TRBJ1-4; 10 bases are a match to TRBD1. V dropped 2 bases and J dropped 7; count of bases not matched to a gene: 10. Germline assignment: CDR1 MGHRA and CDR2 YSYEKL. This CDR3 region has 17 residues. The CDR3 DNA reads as TGCGCCAGCAGCCAATGGGACAGGGGACAAGAGGCTGAAAAACTGTTTTTT. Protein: CASSQWDRGQEAEKLFF.

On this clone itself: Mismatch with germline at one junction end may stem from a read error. The CDR3 sequence is CASANTRRANF. The CDR3 DNA sequence: TGTGCCAGCGCTAACACTAGGAGGGCGAACTTC. The V gene is TRBV28, the J gene TRBJ2-7; a weak D match, TRBD2 (6 bases). Germline-derived CDR1 and CDR2 are MDHEN and SYDVKM. The CDR3 runs to 11 residues.

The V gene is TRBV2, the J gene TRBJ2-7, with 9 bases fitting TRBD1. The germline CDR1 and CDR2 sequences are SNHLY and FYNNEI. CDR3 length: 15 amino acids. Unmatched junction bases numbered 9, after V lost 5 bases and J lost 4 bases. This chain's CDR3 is CASSRSTGGAYEQYF. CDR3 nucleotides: TGTGCCAGCAGTCGAAGCACAGGGGGCGCGTACGAGCAGTACTTC.

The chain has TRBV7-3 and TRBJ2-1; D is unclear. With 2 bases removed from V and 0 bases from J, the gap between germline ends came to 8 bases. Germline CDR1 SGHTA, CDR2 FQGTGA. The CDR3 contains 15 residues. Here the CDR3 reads CASSLPRSSYNEQFF. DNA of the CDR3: TGTGCCAGCAGCTTACCGAGGAGCTCCTACAATGAGCAGTTCTTC.

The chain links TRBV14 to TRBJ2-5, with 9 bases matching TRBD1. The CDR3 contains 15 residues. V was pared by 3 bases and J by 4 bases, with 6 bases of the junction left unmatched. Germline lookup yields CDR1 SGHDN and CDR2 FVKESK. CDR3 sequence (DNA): TGTGCCAGCAGCCAGAGGGACAGGGTGGGAGAGACCCAGTACTTC. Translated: CASSQRDRVGETQYF.

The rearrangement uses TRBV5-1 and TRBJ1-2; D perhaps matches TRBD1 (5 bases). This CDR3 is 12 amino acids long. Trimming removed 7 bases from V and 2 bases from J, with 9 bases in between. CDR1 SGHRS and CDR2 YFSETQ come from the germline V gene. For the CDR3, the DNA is TGCGCCAGCGGGGCAGAAAACTATGGCTACACCTTC. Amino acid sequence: CASGAENYGYTF.

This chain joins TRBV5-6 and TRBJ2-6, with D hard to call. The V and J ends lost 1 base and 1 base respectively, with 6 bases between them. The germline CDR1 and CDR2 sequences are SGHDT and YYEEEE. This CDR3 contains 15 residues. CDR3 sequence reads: CASSLPPSGANVLTF. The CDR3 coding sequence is TGTGCCAGCAGCTTGCCTCCTTCTGGGGCCAACGTCCTGACTTTC.

The CDR3 loop reads CASSWTGGVGNIQYF. DNA of the CDR3: TGTGCCAGCAGCTGGACAGGGGGAGTAGGAAACATTCAGTACTTC. The chain is built from TRBV7-9 and TRBJ2-4, with 10 bases matching TRBD1. This CDR3 comprises 15 residues. CDR1 and CDR2 (germline): SEHNR, FQNEAQ (reference sequence). Trimming at V came to 4 bases and at J to 6 bases, leaving 6 bases not matched to a gene.

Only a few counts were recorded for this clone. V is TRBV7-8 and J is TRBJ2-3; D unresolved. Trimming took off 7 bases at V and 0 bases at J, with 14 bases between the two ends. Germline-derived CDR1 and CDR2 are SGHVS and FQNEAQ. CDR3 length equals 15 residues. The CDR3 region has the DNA TGTGCCAGCATTAATCCGCTACTAAGCACAGATACGCAGTATTTT. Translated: CASINPLLSTDTQYF.

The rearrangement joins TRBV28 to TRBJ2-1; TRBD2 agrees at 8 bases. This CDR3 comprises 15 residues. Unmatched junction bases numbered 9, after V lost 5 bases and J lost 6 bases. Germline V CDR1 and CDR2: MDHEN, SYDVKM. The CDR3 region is CASSPPAGDRNEQFF. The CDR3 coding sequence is TGTGCCAGCAGTCCCCCAGCGGGAGATCGCAATGAGCAGTTCTTC.

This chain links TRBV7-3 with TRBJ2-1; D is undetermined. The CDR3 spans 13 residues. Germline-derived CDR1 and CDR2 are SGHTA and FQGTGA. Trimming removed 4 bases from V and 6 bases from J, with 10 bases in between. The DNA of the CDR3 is TGTGCCAGCAGCTCGACAAATACCAATGAGCAGTTCTTC. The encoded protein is CASSSTNTNEQFF. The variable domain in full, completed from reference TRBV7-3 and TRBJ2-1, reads GAGVSQTPSNKVTEKGKYVELRCDPISGHTALYWYRQSLGQGPEFLIYFQGTGAADDSGLPNDRFFAVRPEGSVSTLKIQRTERGDSAVYLCASSSTNTNEQFFGPGTRLTVL.

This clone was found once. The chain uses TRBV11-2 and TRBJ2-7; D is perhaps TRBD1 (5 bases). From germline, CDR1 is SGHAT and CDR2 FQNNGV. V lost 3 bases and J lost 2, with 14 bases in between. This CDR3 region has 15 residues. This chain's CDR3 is CASSFRTNSAYEQYF. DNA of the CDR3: TGTGCCAGCAGCTTTCGGACAAATTCGGCCTACGAGCAGTACTTC.

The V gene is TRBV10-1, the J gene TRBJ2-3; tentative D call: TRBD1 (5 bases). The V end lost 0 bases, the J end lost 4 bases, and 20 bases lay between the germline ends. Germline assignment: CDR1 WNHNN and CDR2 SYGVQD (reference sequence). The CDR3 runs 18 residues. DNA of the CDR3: TGCGCCAGCAGTGAGTCGAAGGCCGGAAGGGGTCGCGCAGATACGCAGTATTTT. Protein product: CASSESKAGRGRADTQYF.

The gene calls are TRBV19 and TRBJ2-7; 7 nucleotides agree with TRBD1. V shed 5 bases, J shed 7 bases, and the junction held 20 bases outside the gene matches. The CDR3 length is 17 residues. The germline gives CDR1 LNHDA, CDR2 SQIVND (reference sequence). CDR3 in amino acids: CASSPQLGQANPGEQYF. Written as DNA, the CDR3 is TGTGCCAGTAGTCCCCAACTTGGACAGGCGAATCCTGGAGAGCAGTACTTC.

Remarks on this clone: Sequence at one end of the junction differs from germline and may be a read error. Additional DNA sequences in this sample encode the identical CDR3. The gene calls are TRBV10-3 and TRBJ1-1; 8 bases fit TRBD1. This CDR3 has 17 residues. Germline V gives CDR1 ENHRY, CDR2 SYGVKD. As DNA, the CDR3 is TGTGCCATCAGTGATCCCCGGGACAGGCGGGGTTGGGCTGAGGCTTTCTTT. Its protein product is CAISDPRDRRGWAEAFF.

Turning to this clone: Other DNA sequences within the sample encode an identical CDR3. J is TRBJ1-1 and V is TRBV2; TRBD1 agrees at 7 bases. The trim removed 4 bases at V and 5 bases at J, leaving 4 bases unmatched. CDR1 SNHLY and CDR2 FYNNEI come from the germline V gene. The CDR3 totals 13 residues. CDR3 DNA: TGTGCCAGCAGTGGTGACAGGGAGACTGAAGCTTTCTTT. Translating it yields CASSGDRETEAFF. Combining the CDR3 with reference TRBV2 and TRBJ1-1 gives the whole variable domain EPEVTQTPSHQVTQMGQEVILRCVPISNHLYFYWYRQILGQKVEFLVSFYNNEISEKSEIFDDQFSVERPDGSNFTLKIRSTKLEDSAMYFCASSGDRETEAFFGQGTRLTVV.